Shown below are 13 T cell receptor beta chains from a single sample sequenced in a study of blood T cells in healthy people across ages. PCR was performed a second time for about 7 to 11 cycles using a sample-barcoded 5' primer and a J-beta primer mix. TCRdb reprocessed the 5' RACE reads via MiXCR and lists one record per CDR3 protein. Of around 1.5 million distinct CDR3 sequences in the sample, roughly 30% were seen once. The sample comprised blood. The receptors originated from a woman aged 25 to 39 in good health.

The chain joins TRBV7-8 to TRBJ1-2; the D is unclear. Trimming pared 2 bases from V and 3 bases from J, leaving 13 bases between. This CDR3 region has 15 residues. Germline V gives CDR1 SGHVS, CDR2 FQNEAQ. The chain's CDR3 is CASSLSYSDYYGYTF. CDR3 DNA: TGTGCCAGCAGCTTAAGTTATTCGGACTACTATGGCTACACCTTC. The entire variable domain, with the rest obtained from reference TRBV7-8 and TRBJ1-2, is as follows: GAGVSQSPRYKVAKRGQDVALRCDPISGHVSLFWYQQALGQGPEFLTYFQNEAQLDKSGLPSDRFFAERPEGSVSTLKIQRTQQEDSAVYLCASSLSYSDYYGYTFGSGTRLTVV.

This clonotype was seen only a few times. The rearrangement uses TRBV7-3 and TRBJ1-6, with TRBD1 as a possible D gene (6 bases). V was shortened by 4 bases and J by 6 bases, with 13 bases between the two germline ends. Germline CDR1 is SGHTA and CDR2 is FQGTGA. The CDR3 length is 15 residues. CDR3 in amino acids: CASSSLGGGNSPLHF. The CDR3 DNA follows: TGTGCCAGCAGCTCCCTGGGAGGGGGTAATTCACCCCTCCACTTT.

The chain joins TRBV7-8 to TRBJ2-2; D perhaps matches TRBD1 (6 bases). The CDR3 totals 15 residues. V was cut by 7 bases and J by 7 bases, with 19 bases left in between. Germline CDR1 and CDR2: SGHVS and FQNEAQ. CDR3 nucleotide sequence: TGTGCCAGCACAGGCCCCGACAGGATGAACGGGGAGCTGTTTTTT. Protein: CASTGPDRMNGELFF.

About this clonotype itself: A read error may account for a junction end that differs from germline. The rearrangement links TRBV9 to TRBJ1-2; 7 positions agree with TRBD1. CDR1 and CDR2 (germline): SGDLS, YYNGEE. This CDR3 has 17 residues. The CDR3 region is CAGSARQGLGGMFGYTF. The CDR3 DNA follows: TGTGCCGGCAGTGCCAGACAGGGCCTTGGGGGAATGTTCGGCTACACCTTC. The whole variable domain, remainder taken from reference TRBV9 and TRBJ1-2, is DSGVTQTPKHLITATGQRVTLRCSPRSGDLSVYWYQQSLDQGLQFLIQYYNGEERAKGNILERFSAQQFPDLHSELNLSSLELGDSALYFCAGSARQGLGGMFGYTFGSGTRLTVV.

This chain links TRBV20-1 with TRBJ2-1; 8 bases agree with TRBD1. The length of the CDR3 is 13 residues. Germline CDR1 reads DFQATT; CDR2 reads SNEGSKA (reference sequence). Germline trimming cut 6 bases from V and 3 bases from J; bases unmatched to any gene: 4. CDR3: CSAQGASYNEQFF. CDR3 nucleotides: TGCAGTGCCCAGGGGGCGAGCTACAATGAGCAGTTCTTC.

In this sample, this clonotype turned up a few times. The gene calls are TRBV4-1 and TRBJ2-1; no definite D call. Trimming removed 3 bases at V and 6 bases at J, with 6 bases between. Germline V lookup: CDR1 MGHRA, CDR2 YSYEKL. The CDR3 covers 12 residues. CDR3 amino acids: CASSHPSNEQFF. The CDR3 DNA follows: TGCGCCAGCAGCCACCCCAGCAATGAGCAGTTCTTC.

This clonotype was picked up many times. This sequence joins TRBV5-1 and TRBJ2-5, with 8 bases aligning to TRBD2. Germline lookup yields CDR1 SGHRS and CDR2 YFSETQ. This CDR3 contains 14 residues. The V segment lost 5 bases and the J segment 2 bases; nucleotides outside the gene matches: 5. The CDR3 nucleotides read TGCGCCAGCAGGCGGGGGGCAGGGCAAGAGACCCAGTACTTC. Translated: CASRRGAGQETQYF.

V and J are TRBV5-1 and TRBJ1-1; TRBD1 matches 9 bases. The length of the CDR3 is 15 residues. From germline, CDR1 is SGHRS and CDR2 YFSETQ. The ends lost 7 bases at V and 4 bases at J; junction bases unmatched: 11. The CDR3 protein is CASGLGQGGGTEAFF. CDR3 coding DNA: TGCGCCAGCGGTTTGGGACAGGGCGGCGGCACTGAAGCTTTCTTT.

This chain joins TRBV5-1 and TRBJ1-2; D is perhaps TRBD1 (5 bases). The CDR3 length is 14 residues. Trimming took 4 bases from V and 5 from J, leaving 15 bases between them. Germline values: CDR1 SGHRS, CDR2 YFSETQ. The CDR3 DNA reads TGCGCCAGCAGCCCGGGGGACGTGGGGTATGGCTACACCTTC. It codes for CASSPGDVGYGYTF. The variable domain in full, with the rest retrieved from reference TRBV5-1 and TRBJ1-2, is KAGVTQTPRYLIKTRGQQVTLSCSPISGHRSVSWYQQTPGQGLQFLFEYFSETQRNKGNFPGRFSGRQFSNSRSEMNVSTLELGDSALYLCASSPGDVGYGYTFGSGTRLTVV.

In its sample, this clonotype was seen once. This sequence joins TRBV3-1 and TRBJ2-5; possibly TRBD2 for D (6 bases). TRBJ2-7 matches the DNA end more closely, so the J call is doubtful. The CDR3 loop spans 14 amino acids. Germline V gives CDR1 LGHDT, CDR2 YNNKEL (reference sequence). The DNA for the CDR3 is TGTGCCAGCAGCCGCATCGGGGGAGGAAACGAGCAGTACTTC. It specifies CASSRIGGGNEQYF.

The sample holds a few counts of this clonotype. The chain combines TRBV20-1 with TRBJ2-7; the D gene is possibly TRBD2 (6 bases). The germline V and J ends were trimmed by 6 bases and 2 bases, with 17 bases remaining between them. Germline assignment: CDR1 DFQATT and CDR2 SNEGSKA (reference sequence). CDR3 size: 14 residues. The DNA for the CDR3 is TGCAGTGCACTAACATTAGCGGAGACCTACGAGCAGTACTTC. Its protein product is CSALTLAETYEQYF.

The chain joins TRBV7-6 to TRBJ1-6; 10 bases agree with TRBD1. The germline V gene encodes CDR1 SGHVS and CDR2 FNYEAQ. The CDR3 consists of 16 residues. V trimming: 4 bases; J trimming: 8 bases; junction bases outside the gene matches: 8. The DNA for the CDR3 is TGTGCCAGCAGCTCCGACGGGACAGGGGCTTATTCACCCCTCCACTTT. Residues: CASSSDGTGAYSPLHF.

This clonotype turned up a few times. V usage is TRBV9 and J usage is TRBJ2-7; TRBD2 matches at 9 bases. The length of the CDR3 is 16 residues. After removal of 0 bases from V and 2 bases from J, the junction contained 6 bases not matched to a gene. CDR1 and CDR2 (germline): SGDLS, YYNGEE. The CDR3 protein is CASSVASGGGAYEQYF. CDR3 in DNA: TGTGCCAGCAGCGTAGCTAGCGGCGGGGGGGCCTACGAGCAGTACTTC.